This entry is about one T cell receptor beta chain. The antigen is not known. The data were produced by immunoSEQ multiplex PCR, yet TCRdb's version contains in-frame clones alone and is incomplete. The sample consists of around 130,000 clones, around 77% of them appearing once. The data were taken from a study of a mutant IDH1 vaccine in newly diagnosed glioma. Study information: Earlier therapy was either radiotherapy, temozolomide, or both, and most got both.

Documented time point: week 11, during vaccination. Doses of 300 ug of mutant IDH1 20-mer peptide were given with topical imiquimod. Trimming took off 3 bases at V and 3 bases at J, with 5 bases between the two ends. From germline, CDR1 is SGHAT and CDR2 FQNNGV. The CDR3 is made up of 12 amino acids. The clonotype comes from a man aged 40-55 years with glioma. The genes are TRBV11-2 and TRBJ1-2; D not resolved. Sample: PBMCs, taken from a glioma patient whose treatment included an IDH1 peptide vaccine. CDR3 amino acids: CASSFGDYGYTF. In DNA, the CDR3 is TGTGCCAGCAGCTTCGGGGACTATGGCTACACCTTC.